This T cell receptor beta chain originates from a study of cytomegalovirus exposure and HLA in healthy donors. Study in general: An analysis done earlier identified 117 million unique TCR beta sequences from 200 million or so T cells.

With 60 Vbeta and 13 Jbeta primers, the PCR was carried out. Produced via immunoSEQ multiplex PCR; TCRdb's table is partial and in-frame only. The sample has roughly 160,000 clones; 60% to 80% are singletons. To note about this clone: Its specificity is unknown.

Germline V CDR1 and CDR2: SGHRS, YFSETQ. The J segment lost 1 base and the V segment lost 3 bases, leaving 8 bases of the junction unmatched. The length of the CDR3 is 16 residues. Study results and caveats: When analyzed later, the rates of TCR association showed variation by HLA locus, with DRB1 the most and HLA-C the fewest. Relative to equally common others, HLA-associated TCR beta chains showed greater clonal expansion in a later analysis. Reportedly, diagnosis of cytomegalovirus status by the classifier showed high specificity and sensitivity.

This TCR derives from a man aged 25-45 years in good health and CMV-seropositive. The rearrangement joins TRBV5-1 to TRBJ1-1, with TRBD1 identical over 8 bases. The specimen was PBMCs. For the CDR3, the DNA is TGCGCCAGCAGCTCCCTTCTTGACAGGGGGAACACTGAAGCTTTCTTT. It specifies CASSSLLDRGNTEAFF.